The 28 T cell receptor beta chains listed next were all sequenced from one sample in a study of Tregs in tolerant kidney transplant recipients. Profiling relied on immunoSEQ multiplex PCR, and the TCRdb table lists in-frame clones only, not all of them. The repertoire holds approximately 90,000 clones, with approximately 94% as singletons. The sequenced sample consisted of CD8+ T cells from blood. These receptors all stem from a human donor in good health.

The chain links TRBV11-2 to TRBJ1-5; D possibly corresponds to TRBD1 (6 bases). There are 15 residues in the CDR3. The germline gives CDR1 SGHAT, CDR2 FQNNGV. V lost 3 bases, J lost 0 bases, and 9 bases lay in between. For the CDR3, the DNA is TGTGCCAGCAGCTTTGGGGGCGATAGCAATCAGCCCCAGCATTTT. Encoded protein: CASSFGGDSNQPQHF.

J is TRBJ2-5 and V is TRBV6-1; D may correspond to TRBD1 or TRBD2 (6 bases each). This CDR3 contains 13 residues. Germline V lookup: CDR1 MNHNS, CDR2 SASEGT. V gave up 10 bases and J gave up 7 bases, with 19 bases separating them. This CDR3 reads CATPRREGGTQYF. CDR3 DNA sequence: TGTGCCACCCCCCGGCGGGAAGGGGGGACCCAGTACTTC.

This clone was found once. The chain links TRBV11-2 to TRBJ1-1; 8 nucleotides line up with TRBD1. CDR3 length: 16 residues. Germline values: CDR1 SGHAT, CDR2 FQNNGV. V trimming: 5 bases; J trimming: 0 bases; junction bases outside the gene matches: 8. CDR3 sequence (DNA): TGTGCCAGCAGCCCGTGGACAGGGAGTTTGAACACTGAAGCTTTCTTT. This codes for CASSPWTGSLNTEAFF.

This rearrangement joins TRBV29-1 to TRBJ2-3, with TRBD2 matching over 7 bases. Germline CDR1 SQVTM, CDR2 ANQGSEA. The junction had 0 bases not matched to a gene; V was cut back by 6 bases and J by 6 bases. The CDR3 covers 10 residues. The CDR3 loop reads CSVGGDTQYF. In DNA form, the CDR3 reads TGCAGCGTGGGGGGGGATACGCAGTATTTT.

The J gene is TRBJ2-2, the V gene TRBV27; D unresolved. Germline CDR1 reads MNHEY; CDR2 reads SMNVEV (reference sequence). V lost 2 bases and J lost 8, with 12 bases in between. The CDR3 contains 14 residues. In DNA form, the CDR3 reads TGTGCCAGCAGTTTAGGTGGGGTTGGAGGGGAGCTGTTTTTT. Translated: CASSLGGVGGELFF.

In the case of this clone: Other DNA sequences of this sample code for an identical CDR3. The V and J genes are TRBV9 and TRBJ2-1, with 7 bases lining up with TRBD1. Germline CDR1 SGDLS, CDR2 YYNGEE. V lost 0 bases and J lost 4; bases outside the gene matches: 4. The length of the CDR3 is 15 residues. CDR3 region: CASSVVGDSYNEQFF. In nucleotides, the CDR3 is TGTGCCAGCAGCGTAGTTGGGGACAGTTACAATGAGCAGTTCTTC.

This chain links TRBV15 with TRBJ2-7; D not certain. The CDR3 spans 14 residues. Germline-derived CDR1 and CDR2 are LNHNV and YYDKDF (reference sequence). With 5 bases removed from V and 3 bases from J, the gap between germline ends came to 14 bases. The CDR3 DNA follows: TGTGCCACCAGCCTGTCCGGGCCAAGCTACGAGCAGTACTTC. Protein product: CATSLSGPSYEQYF. The full variable domain, rest sourced from reference TRBV15 and TRBJ2-7, is DAMVIQNPRYQVTQFGKPVTLSCSQTLNHNVMYWYQQKSSQAPKLLFHYYDKDFNNEADTPDNFQSRRPNTSFCFLDIRSPGLGDTAMYLCATSLSGPSYEQYFGPGTRLTVT.

The V and J genes are TRBV15 and TRBJ2-5, with a possible D match to TRBD2 (7 bases). Trimming left V 4 bases short and J 0 bases short, with 12 bases between. Germline V gene sequence: CDR1 LNHNV, CDR2 YYDKDF (reference sequence). This CDR3 has 15 amino acids. The CDR3 coding sequence is TGTGCCACCAGCACAGGGGCGGGGGACCAAGAGACCCAGTACTTC. Amino acids: CATSTGAGDQETQYF.

The chain joins TRBV27 to TRBJ1-2; possible D gene TRBD1, 5 bases. CDR3 length: 13 residues. Trimming took 4 bases from V and 2 from J, leaving 8 bases between them. Germline V gene lookup returns CDR1 MNHEY and CDR2 SMNVEV (reference sequence). CDR3 in amino acids: CASSSDINYGYTF. The DNA of the CDR3 is TGTGCCAGCAGTTCGGACATAAACTATGGCTACACCTTC.

The V gene is TRBV10-3, the J gene TRBJ2-5, with 7 bases lining up with TRBD2. Trimming removed 6 bases from V and 5 bases from J; junction bases left unmatched: 6. The CDR3 totals 13 residues. Germline V CDR1 and CDR2: ENHRY, SYGVKD. CDR3 loop: CAISPRGEETQYF. The DNA of the CDR3 is TGTGCCATCAGCCCCCGGGGGGAGGAGACCCAGTACTTC.

The J gene is TRBJ1-5, the V gene TRBV9; 9 bases match TRBD1. The CDR3 has 15 amino acids. V shed 4 bases and J 6 bases; nucleotides not matched to a gene: 8. Germline lookup yields CDR1 SGDLS and CDR2 YYNGEE. The CDR3 spells CASSPTGQGVQPQHF. CDR3 coding DNA: TGTGCCAGCAGCCCAACGGGACAGGGTGTTCAGCCCCAGCATTTT.

This chain joins TRBV9 and TRBJ2-2; D gene ambiguous. Germline CDR1 and CDR2: SGDLS and YYNGEE. There are 16 residues in the CDR3. Trimming removed 3 bases from V and 0 bases from J, with 12 bases in between. CDR3 region: CASSAPAGTNTGELFF. The CDR3 nucleotides read TGTGCCAGCAGCGCCCCGGCAGGAACGAACACCGGGGAGCTGTTTTTT. The whole variable domain, filled in from reference TRBV9 and TRBJ2-2, reads DSGVTQTPKHLITATGQRVTLRCSPRSGDLSVYWYQQSLDQGLQFLIQYYNGEERAKGNILERFSAQQFPDLHSELNLSSLELGDSALYFCASSAPAGTNTGELFFGEGSRLTVL.

The CDR3 protein is CASSYGLSYEQYF. DNA of the CDR3: TGTGCCAGCAGTTACGGCCTCTCCTACGAGCAGTACTTC. The gene calls are TRBV6-5 and TRBJ2-7; no reliable D call. The V gene lost 2 bases and the J gene lost 0 bases, with 5 bases spanning the gap. CDR1 is MNHEY, CDR2 SVGAGI, per germline. The CDR3 sequence is 13 residues long.

J is TRBJ1-2 and V is TRBV5-1, with D unclear. Looked up from germline, CDR1 is SGHRS and CDR2 is YFSETQ. The CDR3 totals 16 residues. V gave up 0 bases and J gave up 2 bases, with 14 bases separating them. The CDR3 region is CASSLERAVPNYGYTF. The CDR3 coding sequence is TGCGCCAGCAGCTTGGAGAGGGCAGTCCCCAACTATGGCTACACCTTC. Using reference TRBV5-1 and TRBJ1-2 for the parts outside the CDR3, the full variable domain is KAGVTQTPRYLIKTRGQQVTLSCSPISGHRSVSWYQQTPGQGLQFLFEYFSETQRNKGNFPGRFSGRQFSNSRSEMNVSTLELGDSALYLCASSLERAVPNYGYTFGSGTRLTVV.

The chain uses TRBV6-1 and TRBJ2-1; 8 bases are a match to TRBD2. The V segment lost 0 bases and the J segment 2 bases; nucleotides outside the gene matches: 6. Germline V gene lookup returns CDR1 MNHNS and CDR2 SASEGT. The CDR3 covers 17 residues. The CDR3 coding sequence is TGTGCCAGCAGTGAAGCGCTTAGGACTAGCCCCTACAATGAGCAGTTCTTC. It encodes CASSEALRTSPYNEQFF.

The chain couples TRBV7-3 to TRBJ1-1; D not certain. Trimming removed 2 bases at V and 0 bases at J, with 10 bases between. The CDR3 has 15 amino acids. The germline CDR1 and CDR2 sequences are SGHTA and FQGTGA. The DNA of the CDR3 is TGTGCCAGCAGCTTATTTGGGGAAATGAACACTGAAGCTTTCTTT. Amino acid sequence: CASSLFGEMNTEAFF.

The V gene is TRBV10-3, the J gene TRBJ2-7; 7 bases match TRBD1. V lost 3 bases, J lost 2 bases, and 13 bases stayed unmatched. CDR1 ENHRY and CDR2 SYGVKD come from the germline V gene. This CDR3 comprises 17 residues. CDR3 amino acids: CAISEAHGTAIAYEQYF. The CDR3 nucleotides read TGTGCCATCAGTGAAGCCCACGGGACAGCGATAGCCTACGAGCAGTACTTC.

CDR3 nucleotide sequence: TGTGCCAGCGGAAAAGGGACAGAATGGACGCTGAACACTGAAGCTTTCTTT. It encodes CASGKGTEWTLNTEAFF. The V and J genes are TRBV7-8 and TRBJ1-1; 7 bases map to TRBD1. The CDR3 loop spans 17 amino acids. Germline V gene sequence: CDR1 SGHVS, CDR2 FQNEAQ. V lost 8 bases and J lost 0; bases outside the gene matches: 15.

The V gene is TRBV15, the J gene TRBJ2-7, with 7 positions matching TRBD2. The CDR3 is 14 amino acids. V dropped 10 bases and J dropped 0; count of bases not matched to a gene: 9. Germline V lookup: CDR1 LNHNV, CDR2 YYDKDF (reference sequence). The CDR3 is CAISAGGSSYEQYF. The CDR3 DNA sequence: TGTGCCATCTCTGCTGGCGGGAGCTCCTACGAGCAGTACTTC.

The rearrangement joins TRBV15 to TRBJ2-2; the D gene is possibly TRBD2 (6 bases). The CDR3 sequence is 16 residues long. The V gene lost 5 bases and the J gene lost 0 bases, with 13 bases spanning the gap. From germline, CDR1 is LNHNV and CDR2 YYDKDF (reference sequence). DNA for the CDR3: TGTGCCACCAGCGACCGGGACTCGACGAACACCGGGGAGCTGTTTTTT. Translation: CATSDRDSTNTGELFF.

This chain uses TRBV5-8 with TRBJ2-7; 7 bases map to TRBD1. Germline V gene lookup returns CDR1 SGHTS and CDR2 YDEGEE. The CDR3 spans 14 residues. J gave up 2 bases and V 0 bases, and 2 bases lay outside the gene matches. The CDR3 region has the DNA TGTGCCAGCAGCTTGGACAGGGGTCCCTACGAGCAGTACTTC. Translation: CASSLDRGPYEQYF. Filled out from reference TRBV5-8 and TRBJ2-7, the complete variable domain reads EAGVTQSPTHLIKTRGQQATLRCSPISGHTSVYWYQQALGLGLQFLLWYDEGEERNRGNFPPRFSGRQFPNYSSELNVNALELEDSALYLCASSLDRGPYEQYFGPGTRLTVT.

The gene calls are TRBV21-1 and TRBJ1-1; the table's D gene call, TRBD1, was not cross checked with the DNA. TRBV21-1 is labeled a pseudogene. The CDR3 has 17 residues. CDR3 loop: CASSRDRVHQLNTEAFF. For the CDR3, the DNA is TGTGCCAGCAGCAGAGACAGGGTTCACCAGCTGAACACTGAAGCTTTCTTT.

V usage is TRBV4-2 and J usage is TRBJ2-7; D tentatively reads TRBD1 or TRBD2 (5 bases each). The ends were cut back, 0 bases at V and 4 bases at J, with 19 bases in the middle. CDR3 size: 17 residues. Germline V lookup: CDR1 LGHNA, CDR2 YNFKEQ. The CDR3 region is CASSQEEVGAEGYEQYF. The CDR3 DNA reads TGTGCCAGCAGCCAAGAAGAGGTAGGGGCAGAGGGATACGAGCAGTACTTC.

The chain couples TRBV18 to TRBJ2-5; 7 bases agree with TRBD1. The V gene's germline CDR1 is KGHSH and CDR2 LQKENI. This CDR3 is built from 13 residues. V dropped 6 bases and J dropped 5; count of bases not matched to a gene: 6. The CDR3 DNA follows: TGTGCCAGCTCCAAGGGGGCAGACGAGACCCAGTACTTC. Residues: CASSKGADETQYF.

The chain employs TRBV9 and TRBJ1-3; 12 bases line up with TRBD1. J lost 7 bases, V lost 3 bases, and 8 bases had no gene match. The V gene's germline CDR1 is SGDLS and CDR2 YYNGEE. The CDR3 extends over 16 amino acids. The CDR3 protein is CASSARGTGGFNTIYF. The CDR3 DNA follows: TGTGCCAGCAGCGCGAGGGGGACAGGGGGCTTCAACACCATATATTTT.

The CDR3 here is CASTPGHRPYEQYF. The CDR3 DNA sequence: TGTGCCAGCACCCCGGGCCACCGACCCTACGAGCAGTACTTC. The genes are TRBV7-9 and TRBJ2-7; D is ambiguous. Per the germline V gene, CDR1 is SEHNR and CDR2 is FQNEAQ (reference sequence). The CDR3 consists of 14 residues. V lost 7 bases, J lost 2 bases, and 15 bases lay in between.

This sequence joins TRBV9 and TRBJ2-1; 9 bases are shared with TRBD1. Germline-derived CDR1 and CDR2 are SGDLS and YYNGEE. The trim removed 3 bases at V and 3 bases at J, leaving 10 bases unmatched. This CDR3 contains 17 residues. The CDR3 sequence: CASSADPGQGFYNEQFF. The CDR3 DNA follows: TGTGCCAGCAGCGCGGACCCGGGACAGGGTTTCTACAATGAGCAGTTCTTC.

The chain joins TRBV5-1 to TRBJ1-4, with 9 bases matching TRBD1. V gave up 4 bases and J gave up 5 bases; unmatched junction bases: 6. The CDR3 is 15 residues long. Germline V gives CDR1 SGHRS, CDR2 YFSETQ. This CDR3 reads CASSPPGQGNEKLFF. The DNA of the CDR3 is TGCGCCAGCAGCCCACCGGGACAGGGAAATGAAAAACTGTTTTTT.